The source of this T cell receptor beta chain is a study of T cell responses to AZD1222 COVID-19 vaccine. Study-wide points: The donor group comprised mostly white British people and more females; the analysis possibly underestimated clonal diversity.

Clones were read by immunoSEQ multiplex PCR, and TCRdb kept only the in-frame ones, dropping some. The sample lists 150,000 to 170,000 clones; roughly nine tenths were seen once. There are 13 residues in the CDR3. With 6 bases clipped from V and 5 bases from J, the junction kept 6 bases outside the gene matches. The V gene's germline CDR1 is MNHEY and CDR2 SVGAGI. Note on this clone: Its antigen is unknown.

Sample: peripheral blood, taken on day 0 of AZD1222 vaccination. V is TRBV6-5 and J is TRBJ2-5, with 7 bases fitting TRBD2. The TCR sequence derives from an adult in good health. CDR3 protein: CASRGGLLETQYF. CDR3 in DNA: TGTGCCAGCAGGGGGGGACTACTTGAGACCCAGTACTTC.